A single sample is the source of the 27 T cell receptor beta chains below, sequenced in a study of blood T cell repertoires in COVID-19. Repertoires were generated with immunoSEQ multiplex PCR, while TCRdb's copy carries only in-frame clones and drops some. This sample has 300,000 to 450,000 clones, with roughly four fifths found just once. The sequencing sample was made of peripheral blood. The source of these receptors is a human donor with acute or convalescent COVID-19. The donor label of this sample is uncertain.

The CDR3 DNA follows: TGTGCCTGGAATTTGGTTGGGGCTGGGCACACCATATATTTT. As protein: CAWNLVGAGHTIYF. The chain has TRBV30 and TRBJ1-3; tentative D call: TRBD1 (5 bases). Looked up from germline, CDR1 is GTSNPN and CDR2 is SVGIG (reference sequence). The CDR3 spans 14 residues. Trimming stripped 4 bases from V and 8 bases from J, with 18 bases between.

Note on this clone: Relative to the germline gene, one junction end is altered; a read error may explain this. The gene calls are TRBV7-8 and TRBJ1-2; D gene uncertain. The CDR3 runs to 12 residues. CDR1 SGHVS and CDR2 FQNEAQ come from the germline V gene. The CDR3 DNA reads TGTGCCAGCAGCCTTCCGGGCAAGCCGACTAACTTC. Its translation is CASSLPGKPTNF.

The chain recombines TRBV6-5 with TRBJ1-1, with a tentative D call TRBD1 (5 bases). This CDR3 comprises 13 residues. Trimming shortened V by 7 bases and J by 1 base, and 10 bases separated the two germline ends. Germline lookup yields CDR1 MNHEY and CDR2 SVGAGI. In DNA, the CDR3 is TGTGCCAGCAATAAGGGGTCGAACACTGAAGCTTTCTTT. Amino acid sequence: CASNKGSNTEAFF.

The chain employs TRBV5-1 and TRBJ2-5; perhaps TRBD2 as D (6 bases). Germline values: CDR1 SGHRS, CDR2 YFSETQ. The V end lost 4 bases, the J end lost 5 bases, and 18 bases lay between the germline ends. CDR3 length: 15 residues. In DNA, the CDR3 is TGCGCCAGCAGCCCGGAGGGTGGCCCATGGGAGACCCAGTACTTC. Residues: CASSPEGGPWETQYF. The entire variable domain, with the rest obtained from reference TRBV5-1 and TRBJ2-5, is as follows: KAGVTQTPRYLIKTRGQQVTLSCSPISGHRSVSWYQQTPGQGLQFLFEYFSETQRNKGNFPGRFSGRQFSNSRSEMNVSTLELGDSALYLCASSPEGGPWETQYFGPGTRLLVL.

This clone was counted only a few times. V is TRBV10-3 and J is TRBJ2-3; 14 bases map to TRBD2. The CDR3 has 15 residues. V gave up 5 bases and J gave up 5 bases; unmatched junction bases: 3. Germline-derived CDR1 and CDR2 are ENHRY and SYGVKD. The CDR3 reads CAISPGTSGRDTQYF. The CDR3 nucleotides read TGTGCCATCAGTCCGGGGACTAGCGGGAGAGATACGCAGTATTTT.

This rearrangement joins TRBV18 to TRBJ2-7, with 8 bases matching TRBD1. This CDR3 is built from 15 residues. Germline assignment: CDR1 KGHSH and CDR2 LQKENI. Trimming took 6 bases from V and 4 from J; bases not matched to a gene: 11. The CDR3 DNA is TGTGCCAGCTCGGCCGGGACAGGAGTTTCGTACGAGCAGTACTTC. It encodes CASSAGTGVSYEQYF.

The table lists this clone with a few counts. The CDR3 DNA follows: TGTGCCTGGAGCGGGGCCAGGGGTAACTATGGCTACACCTTC. Protein: CAWSGARGNYGYTF. This chain joins TRBV30 and TRBJ1-2; D perhaps matches TRBD1 (6 bases). This CDR3 is 14 amino acids long. V was cut by 3 bases and J by 1 base, with 12 bases left in between. In germline, CDR1 is GTSNPN, CDR2 SVGIG (reference sequence). The full variable domain, completed using reference TRBV30 and TRBJ1-2, is SQTIHQWPATLVQPVGSPLSLECTVEGTSNPNLYWYRQAAGRGLQLLFYSVGIGQISSEVPQNLSASRPQDRQFILSSKKLLLSDSGFYLCAWSGARGNYGYTFGSGTRLTVV.

V and J are TRBV30 and TRBJ1-3; tentatively, D is TRBD1 (5 bases). The CDR3 is 13 amino acids. Trimming left V 1 base short and J 3 bases short, with 7 bases between. The germline CDR1 and CDR2 sequences are GTSNPN and SVGIG (reference sequence). The CDR3 loop is CAWSGGLGNTIYF. CDR3 sequence (DNA): TGTGCCTGGAGTGGGGGACTTGGAAACACCATATATTTT.

The chain carries TRBV7-9 and TRBJ1-2; possibly TRBD1 for D (6 bases). Germline CDR1 SEHNR, CDR2 FQNEAQ (reference sequence). CDR3 length: 13 amino acids. The V and J ends lost 6 bases and 6 bases respectively, with 14 bases between them. DNA for the CDR3: TGTGCCAGCAGTCCGTCAGGGGAAAATGGCTACACCTTC. Its protein is CASSPSGENGYTF.

The chain joins TRBV9 to TRBJ2-1; no definite D call. This CDR3 is built from 16 residues. V was pared by 3 bases and J by 7 bases, with 20 bases between. The V gene's germline CDR1 is SGDLS and CDR2 YYNGEE. CDR3 coding DNA: TGTGCCAGCAGCGCTGAGCCTTCATCCCATCTGAATGAGCAGTTCTTC. Protein: CASSAEPSSHLNEQFF.

The chain couples TRBV5-4 to TRBJ1-4; 7 positions agree with TRBD1. This CDR3 contains 13 residues. Trimming at V came to 3 bases and at J to 8 bases, leaving 4 bases not matched to a gene. The germline V gene has CDR1 SGHNT and CDR2 YYREEE (reference sequence). CDR3 region: CASSSDRDEKLFF. The CDR3 nucleotides are TGTGCCAGCAGCTCCGACAGGGACGAAAAACTGTTTTTT.

This sequence joins TRBV6-6 and TRBJ1-1; TRBD1 might be the D (6 bases). Germline V gene lookup returns CDR1 MNHNY and CDR2 SVGAGI (reference sequence). Trimming removed 7 bases from V and 2 bases from J, with 17 bases in between. This CDR3 contains 15 residues. The CDR3 here is CASILHPGQNTEAFF. Written as DNA, the CDR3 is TGTGCCAGCATTCTACACCCGGGACAAAACACTGAAGCTTTCTTT.

The rearrangement joins TRBV13 to TRBJ2-2, with 9 bases matching TRBD2. V shed 5 bases and J 4 bases; nucleotides not matched to a gene: 11. The CDR3 runs 17 residues. Germline CDR1 reads PRHDT; CDR2 reads FYEKMQ (reference sequence). The CDR3 DNA reads as TGTGCCAGCAGCGGAACCAGCGGGAGGTTCCTCACCGGGGAGCTGTTTTTT. This codes for CASSGTSGRFLTGELFF.

V usage is TRBV27 and J usage is TRBJ1-2; 7 bases are shared with TRBD1. This CDR3 has 14 residues. Looked up from germline, CDR1 is MNHEY and CDR2 is SMNVEV (reference sequence). Germline trimming cut 4 bases from V and 3 bases from J; bases unmatched to any gene: 5. CDR3 in amino acids: CASSWTGNDYGYTF. In DNA, the CDR3 is TGTGCCAGCAGTTGGACAGGAAATGACTATGGCTACACCTTC.

This rearrangement joins TRBV28 to TRBJ2-1, with D perhaps TRBD2 (8 bases). The length of the CDR3 is 16 residues. V was pared by 6 bases and J by 6 bases, with 21 bases between. Germline V gives CDR1 MDHEN, CDR2 SYDVKM. The chain's CDR3 is CASSYFLSGDSNEQFF. The CDR3 nucleotides are TGTGCCAGCAGCTACTTTCTTAGCGGGGACAGCAATGAGCAGTTCTTC.

The gene calls are TRBV2 and TRBJ1-2; D remains unclear. The CDR3 contains 14 residues. Trimming pared 4 bases from V and 4 bases from J, leaving 13 bases between. Germline CDR1 SNHLY, CDR2 FYNNEI. The CDR3, as DNA: TGTGCCAGCAGTGGTAATGGAGTAACCTATGGCTACACCTTC. Translated, it gives CASSGNGVTYGYTF.

The chain carries TRBV4-2 and TRBJ2-5, with 10 positions matching TRBD2. CDR3 length: 15 amino acids. The trim removed 9 bases at V and 4 bases at J, leaving 11 bases unmatched. From germline, CDR1 is LGHNA and CDR2 YNFKEQ. This CDR3 is CASQTGTSDRETQYF. DNA for the CDR3: TGTGCCAGTCAAACCGGGACTAGCGATCGAGAGACCCAGTACTTC.

The rearrangement joins TRBV5-1 to TRBJ2-3; 10 positions match TRBD1. The CDR3 sequence is 16 residues long. J was trimmed by 1 base and V by 0 bases; bases with no gene match: 2. In germline, CDR1 is SGHRS, CDR2 YFSETQ. CDR3 residues: CASSLGQGAGTDTQYF. Written as DNA, the CDR3 is TGCGCCAGCAGCTTGGGACAGGGGGCCGGCACAGATACGCAGTATTTT.

The chain combines TRBV9 with TRBJ1-6, with TRBD1 matching 7 bases. The CDR3 covers 14 residues. With 4 bases clipped from V and 4 bases from J, the junction kept 2 bases outside the gene matches. Germline lookup yields CDR1 SGDLS and CDR2 YYNGEE. This CDR3 is CASSSGQYNSPLHF. DNA for the CDR3: TGTGCCAGCAGCTCGGGACAGTATAATTCACCCCTCCACTTT.

V gene TRBV7-6 combines with J gene TRBJ2-1, with 9 bases lining up with TRBD2. The germline V gene has CDR1 SGHVS and CDR2 FNYEAQ. The J segment lost 1 base and the V segment lost 5 bases, leaving 9 bases of the junction unmatched. The CDR3 is made up of 17 amino acids. The CDR3 DNA is TGTGCCAGCAGCGCCACGGGGCTAGCGGGGTCCTACAATGAGCAGTTCTTC. It specifies CASSATGLAGSYNEQFF.

V is TRBV27 and J is TRBJ2-2; D might be TRBD1 (5 bases). Germline V gene data show CDR1 as MNHEY and CDR2 as SMNVEV (reference sequence). The CDR3 totals 14 residues. V was clipped by 3 bases and J by 7 bases, with 12 bases between them. The CDR3 reads CASSLGRSGGELFF. The DNA of the CDR3 is TGTGCCAGCAGTTTGGGGCGCTCCGGCGGGGAGCTGTTTTTT.

The CDR3 is CASSQPRDRGGYTF. For the CDR3, the DNA is TGCGCCAGCAGCCAACCACGTGACAGGGGTGGCTACACCTTC. The J gene is TRBJ1-2, the V gene TRBV4-1; TRBD1 matches 8 bases. Germline CDR1 and CDR2: MGHRA and YSYEKL. The V gene end was trimmed by 2 bases and the J gene end by 7 bases; junction bases not matched to a gene: 6. The CDR3 has 14 residues.

The rearrangement links TRBV6-2 or TRBV6-3 to TRBJ2-1; 10 bases map to TRBD2. Germline trimming cut 0 bases from V and 5 bases from J; bases unmatched to any gene: 4. Per germline, CDR1 MNHEY and CDR2 SVGEGT. The CDR3 is made up of 16 amino acids. CDR3 sequence (DNA): TGTGCCAGCAGTTACTCACCTAGCGGGGGAAACAATGAGCAGTTCTTC. This translates into CASSYSPSGGNNEQFF.

This clone was detected only a few times. The chain joins TRBV9 to TRBJ2-7; TRBD2 aligns across 8 bases. Germline trimming cut 3 bases from V and 6 bases from J; bases unmatched to any gene: 11. The CDR3 extends over 15 amino acids. Germline loops: CDR1 SGDLS, CDR2 YYNGEE. The CDR3 DNA follows: TGTGCCAGCAGCGGCGGAGCGGGAGTGCCGGTCGAGCAGTACTTC. Translating it yields CASSGGAGVPVEQYF. The complete variable domain, with remaining parts taken from reference TRBV9 and TRBJ2-7, reads DSGVTQTPKHLITATGQRVTLRCSPRSGDLSVYWYQQSLDQGLQFLIQYYNGEERAKGNILERFSAQQFPDLHSELNLSSLELGDSALYFCASSGGAGVPVEQYFGPGTRLTVT.

The chain is built from TRBV28 and TRBJ2-6, with D tentatively TRBD1 (5 bases). The germline V and J ends were trimmed by 6 bases and 3 bases, with 24 bases remaining between them. This CDR3 is 19 amino acids long. Germline CDR1 reads MDHEN; CDR2 reads SYDVKM. The CDR3 sequence: CASSPLGTSLRGGANVLTF. The CDR3 bases are TGTGCCAGCAGCCCTCTAGGTACCAGCTTAAGGGGTGGGGCCAACGTCCTGACTTTC.

The rearrangement joins TRBV6-5 to TRBJ1-1; 10 nucleotides align to TRBD1. Trimming removed 4 bases from V and 5 bases from J; junction bases left unmatched: 4. The CDR3 covers 14 residues. Per the germline V gene, CDR1 is MNHEY and CDR2 is SVGAGI. CDR3 amino acids: CASSLTGGRTEAFF. In DNA form, the CDR3 reads TGTGCCAGCAGTTTGACAGGGGGCAGGACTGAAGCTTTCTTT.

This chain connects TRBV10-1 to TRBJ1-3; 7 positions match TRBD1. Germline assignment: CDR1 WNHNN and CDR2 SYGVQD (reference sequence). The CDR3 sequence is 16 residues long. The ends lost 4 bases at V and 5 bases at J; junction bases unmatched: 11. Written as DNA, the CDR3 is TGCGCCAGCAGTGTCGTTAGGGGGCACCTACGAAACACCATATATTTT. It codes for CASSVVRGHLRNTIYF.